The 10 T cell receptor beta chains presented below share a single source sample, sequenced in a study of T cell responses to AZD1222 COVID-19 vaccine. Method: immunoSEQ multiplex PCR; TCRdb's copy keeps in-frame clones and lacks some. The sample lists roughly 120,000 clones; approximately 93% were seen once. The sample in question was peripheral blood, obtained on day 0 of AZD1222 vaccination. The origin of the receptors is an adult in good health.

The chain uses TRBV5-1 and TRBJ1-1; unclear D gene. Germline assignment: CDR1 SGHRS and CDR2 YFSETQ. The length of the CDR3 is 14 residues. V lost 2 bases and J lost 1, with 9 bases in between. The CDR3 nucleotides read TGCGCCAGCAGCTTTGGCGATGGGAACACTGAAGCTTTCTTT. Its translation: CASSFGDGNTEAFF.

V and J are TRBV30 and TRBJ1-5, with D tentatively TRBD1 (6 bases). Looked up from germline, CDR1 is GTSNPN and CDR2 is SVGIG (reference sequence). The CDR3 length is 13 residues. V lost 0 bases and J 5 bases, leaving 8 bases between the germline ends. This CDR3 is CAWSVSGDQPQHF. The CDR3 bases are TGTGCCTGGAGTGTATCAGGGGATCAGCCCCAGCATTTT.

The gene calls are TRBV4-2 and TRBJ2-3; 7 bases agree with TRBD2. CDR1 and CDR2 (germline): LGHNA, YNFKEQ. The CDR3 spans 16 residues. The J segment lost 4 bases and the V segment lost 0 bases, leaving 7 bases of the junction unmatched. The CDR3 sequence is CASSQDLSGMADTQYF. DNA of the CDR3: TGTGCCAGCAGCCAAGATCTGAGCGGGATGGCAGATACGCAGTATTTT.

The chain is built from TRBV3-1 (or the pseudogene TRBV3-2) and TRBJ2-2; the match to TRBD2 covers 9 bases. The junction had 17 bases not matched to a gene; V was cut back by 0 bases and J by 3 bases. The CDR3 length is 21 residues. The germline V gene has CDR1 LGHDT and CDR2 YNNKEL (reference sequence). CDR3: CASSQETGSGRVLIDTGELFF. In DNA, the CDR3 is TGTGCCAGCAGCCAAGAGACGGGTAGCGGGAGAGTTTTAATTGACACCGGGGAGCTGTTTTTT.

V is TRBV9 and J is TRBJ2-5; D uncertain. V dropped 1 base and J dropped 10 bases, with 17 bases sitting between them. Germline V gives CDR1 SGDLS, CDR2 YYNGEE. This CDR3 is built from 14 residues. The CDR3 is CASSVSAGGYVQYF. CDR3 nucleotides: TGTGCCAGCAGCGTAAGCGCCGGTGGGTATGTCCAGTACTTC.

The chain couples TRBV5-1 to TRBJ2-1, with D perhaps matching TRBD1 or TRBD2 (5 bases each). CDR3 length: 15 residues. Germline V gene lookup returns CDR1 SGHRS and CDR2 YFSETQ. V was trimmed by 5 bases and J by 5 bases, leaving 17 bases between them. CDR3 sequence: CASRYIGTDNNEQFF. CDR3 DNA sequence: TGCGCCAGCAGGTACATTGGGACGGATAACAATGAGCAGTTCTTC.

The chain carries TRBV19 and TRBJ1-2; TRBD1 is a possible D gene (6 bases). Germline V gene sequence: CDR1 LNHDA, CDR2 SQIVND (reference sequence). V was trimmed by 3 bases and J by 5 bases, leaving 10 bases between them. This CDR3 is 13 amino acids long. The CDR3 sequence: CASSIGGHYGYTF. The DNA of the CDR3 is TGTGCCAGTAGTATTGGGGGCCATTATGGCTACACCTTC.

The chain couples TRBV7-9 to TRBJ1-1; 9 positions agree with TRBD1. Germline loops: CDR1 SEHNR, CDR2 FQNEAQ (reference sequence). V dropped 4 bases and J dropped 4; count of bases not matched to a gene: 4. This CDR3 has 14 amino acids. CDR3 DNA: TGTGCCAGCAGCTCCCGGGACAGGGTCACTGAAGCTTTCTTT. It specifies CASSSRDRVTEAFF.

The V gene is TRBV4-1, the J gene TRBJ2-2, with 8 bases aligning to TRBD2. The V and J ends lost 5 bases and 0 bases, in that order; junction bases with no gene match: 2. This CDR3 has 15 residues. Germline values: CDR1 MGHRA, CDR2 YSYEKL. The CDR3 bases are TGCGCCAGCAGCTTTAGCGGGACGAACACCGGGGAGCTGTTTTTT. Its translation: CASSFSGTNTGELFF.

This clone has more than one count but fewer than ten. The chain links TRBV5-4 to TRBJ2-3, with 12 bases identical to TRBD2. The CDR3 length is 16 residues. CDR1 is SGHNT and CDR2 is YYREEE in the germline V gene (reference sequence). The V and J ends lost 3 bases and 4 bases, in that order; junction bases with no gene match: 6. CDR3 nucleotides: TGTGCCAGCAGCTCCAGACTAGCGGGAGCATCAGATACGCAGTATTTT. It is translated as CASSSRLAGASDTQYF.